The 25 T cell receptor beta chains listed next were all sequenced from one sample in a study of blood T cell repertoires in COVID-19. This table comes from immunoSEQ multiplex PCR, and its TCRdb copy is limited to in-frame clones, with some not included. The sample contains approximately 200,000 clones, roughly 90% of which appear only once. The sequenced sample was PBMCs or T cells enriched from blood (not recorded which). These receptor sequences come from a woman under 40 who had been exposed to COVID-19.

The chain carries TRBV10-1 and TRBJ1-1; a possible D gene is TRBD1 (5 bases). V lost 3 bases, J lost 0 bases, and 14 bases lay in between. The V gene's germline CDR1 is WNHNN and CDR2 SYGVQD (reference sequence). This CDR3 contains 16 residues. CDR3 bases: TGCGCCAGCAGTGACAGGGAGGCCCCGATGAACACTGAAGCTTTCTTT. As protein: CASSDREAPMNTEAFF.

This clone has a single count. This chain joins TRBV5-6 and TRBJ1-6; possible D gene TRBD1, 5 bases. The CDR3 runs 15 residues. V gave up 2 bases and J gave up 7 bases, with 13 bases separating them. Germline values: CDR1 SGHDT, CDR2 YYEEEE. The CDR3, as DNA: TGTGCCAGCAGCTTAAGCAGGGTCCGAAATTCACCCCTCCACTTT. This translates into CASSLSRVRNSPLHF.

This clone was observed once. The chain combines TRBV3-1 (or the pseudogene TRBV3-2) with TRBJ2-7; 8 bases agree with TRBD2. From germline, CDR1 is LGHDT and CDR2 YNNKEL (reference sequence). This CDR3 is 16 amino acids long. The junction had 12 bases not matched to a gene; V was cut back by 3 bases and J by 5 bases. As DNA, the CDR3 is TGTGCCAGCAGCCACCGTCCGGGACTAGGTACCGACGAGCAGTACTTC. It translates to CASSHRPGLGTDEQYF.

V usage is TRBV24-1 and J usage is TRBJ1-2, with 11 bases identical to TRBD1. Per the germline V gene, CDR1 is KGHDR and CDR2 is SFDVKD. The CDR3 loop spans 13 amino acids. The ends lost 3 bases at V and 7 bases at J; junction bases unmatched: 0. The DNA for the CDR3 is TGTGCCACCAGTGATGGGACAGGGGGTGGCTACACCTTC. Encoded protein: CATSDGTGGGYTF.

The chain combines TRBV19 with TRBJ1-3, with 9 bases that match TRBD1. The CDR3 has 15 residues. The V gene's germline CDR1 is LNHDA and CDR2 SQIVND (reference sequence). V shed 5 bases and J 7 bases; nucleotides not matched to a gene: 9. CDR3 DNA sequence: TGTGCCAGTAGTCCTCGGACAGGGGAGTTCAACACCATATATTTT. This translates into CASSPRTGEFNTIYF.

CDR3 residues: CASTPYVGGPQEQFF. The CDR3, as DNA: TGTGCCAGCACCCCCTATGTGGGGGGGCCGCAAGAGCAGTTCTTC. The V gene is TRBV7-2, the J gene TRBJ2-1; TRBD2 might be the D (7 bases). The CDR3 sequence is 15 residues long. Deletions cut 7 bases from V and 10 bases from J, with 23 bases between. CDR1 SGHTA and CDR2 FQGNSA come from the germline V gene.

The DNA of the CDR3 is TGTGCCAGCAGCTCCCAATGGGGCAGGGTGTCCAACTATGGCTACACCTTC. Residues: CASSSQWGRVSNYGYTF. The chain uses TRBV7-2 and TRBJ1-2; TRBD1 is a possible D gene (5 bases). Per the germline V gene, CDR1 is SGHTA and CDR2 is FQGNSA. V lost 4 bases to trimming and J lost 2 bases, with 20 bases between them. This CDR3 spans 17 amino acids.

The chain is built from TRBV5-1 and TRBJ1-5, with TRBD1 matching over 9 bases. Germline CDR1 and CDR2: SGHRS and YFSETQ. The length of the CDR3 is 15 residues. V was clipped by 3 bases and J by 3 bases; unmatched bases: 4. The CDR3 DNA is TGCGCCAGCAGCTGGGGGACAGGGCTCAATCAGCCCCAGCATTTT. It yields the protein CASSWGTGLNQPQHF.

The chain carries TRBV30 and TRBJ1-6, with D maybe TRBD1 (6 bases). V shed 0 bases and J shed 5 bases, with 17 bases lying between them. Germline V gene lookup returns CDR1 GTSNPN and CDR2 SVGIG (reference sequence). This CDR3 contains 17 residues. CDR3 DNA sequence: TGTGCCTGGAGTGTACGGGGGGCGCACCCAGATAATTCACCCCTCCACTTT. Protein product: CAWSVRGAHPDNSPLHF.

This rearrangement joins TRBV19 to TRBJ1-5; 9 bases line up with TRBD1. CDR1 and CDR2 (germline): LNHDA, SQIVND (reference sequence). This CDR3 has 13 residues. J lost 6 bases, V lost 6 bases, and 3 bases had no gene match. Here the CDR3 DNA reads TGTGCCAGTAGAACAGGGGGCAGTCAGCCCCAGCATTTT. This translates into CASRTGGSQPQHF.

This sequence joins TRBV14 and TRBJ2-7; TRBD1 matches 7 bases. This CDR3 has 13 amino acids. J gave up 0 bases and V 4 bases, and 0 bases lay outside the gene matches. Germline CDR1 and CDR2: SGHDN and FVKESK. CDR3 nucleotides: TGTGCCAGCAGCCGACAGGGCTCCTACGAGCAGTACTTC. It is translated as CASSRQGSYEQYF.

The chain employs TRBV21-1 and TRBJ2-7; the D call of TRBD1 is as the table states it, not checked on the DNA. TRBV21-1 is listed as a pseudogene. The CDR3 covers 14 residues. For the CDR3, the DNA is TGTGCCAGCAGCCGGACAGGGTTTGAGATCGAGCAGTACTTC. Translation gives CASSRTGFEIEQYF.

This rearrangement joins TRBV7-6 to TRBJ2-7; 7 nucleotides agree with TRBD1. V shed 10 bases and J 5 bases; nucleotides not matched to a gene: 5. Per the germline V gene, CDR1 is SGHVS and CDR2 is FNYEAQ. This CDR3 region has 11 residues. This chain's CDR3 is CATGDSHEQYF. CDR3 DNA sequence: TGTGCCACCGGGGACAGCCACGAGCAGTACTTC.

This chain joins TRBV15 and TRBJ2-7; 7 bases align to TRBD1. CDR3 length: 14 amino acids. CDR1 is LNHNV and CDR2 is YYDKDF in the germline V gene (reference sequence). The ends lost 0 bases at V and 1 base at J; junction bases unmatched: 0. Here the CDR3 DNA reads TGTGCCACCAGCAGAGAGGGACAGTCCTACGAGCAGTACTTC. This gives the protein CATSREGQSYEQYF.

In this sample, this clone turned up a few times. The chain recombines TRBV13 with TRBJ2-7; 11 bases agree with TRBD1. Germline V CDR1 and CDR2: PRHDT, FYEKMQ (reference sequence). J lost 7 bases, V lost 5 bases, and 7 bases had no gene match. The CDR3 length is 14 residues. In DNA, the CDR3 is TGTGCCAGCAGCCCCGGACAGGGGGCGTGGGAGCAGTACTTC. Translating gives CASSPGQGAWEQYF.

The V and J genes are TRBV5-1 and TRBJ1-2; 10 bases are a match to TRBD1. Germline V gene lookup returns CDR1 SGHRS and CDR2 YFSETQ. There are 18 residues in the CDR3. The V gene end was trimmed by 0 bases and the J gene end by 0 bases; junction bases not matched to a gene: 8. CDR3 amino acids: CASSLGAGTGASNYGYTF. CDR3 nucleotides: TGCGCCAGCAGCTTGGGGGCCGGGACAGGGGCTTCTAACTATGGCTACACCTTC.

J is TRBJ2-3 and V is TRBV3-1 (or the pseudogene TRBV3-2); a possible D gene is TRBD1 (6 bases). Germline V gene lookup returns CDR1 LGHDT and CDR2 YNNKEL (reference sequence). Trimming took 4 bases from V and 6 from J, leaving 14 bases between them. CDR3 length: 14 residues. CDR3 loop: CASSLFRDTDTQYF. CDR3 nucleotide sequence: TGTGCCAGCAGCCTCTTTAGGGACACGGATACGCAGTATTTT.

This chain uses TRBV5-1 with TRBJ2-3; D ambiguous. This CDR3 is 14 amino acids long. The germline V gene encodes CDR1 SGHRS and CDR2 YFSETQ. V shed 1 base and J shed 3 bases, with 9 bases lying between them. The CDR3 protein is CASSLLVGTDTQYF. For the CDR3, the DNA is TGCGCCAGCAGCTTGTTGGTCGGGACAGATACGCAGTATTTT.

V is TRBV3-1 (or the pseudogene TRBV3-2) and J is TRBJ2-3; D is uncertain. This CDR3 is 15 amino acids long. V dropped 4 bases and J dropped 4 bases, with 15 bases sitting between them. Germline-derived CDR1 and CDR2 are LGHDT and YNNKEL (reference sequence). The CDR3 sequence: CASSLLGTGADTQYF. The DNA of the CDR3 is TGTGCCAGCAGCCTCCTAGGTACTGGCGCAGATACGCAGTATTTT.

CDR3 DNA: TGTGCCAGCAGCGTGACAGGGGCCAACACTGAAGCTTTCTTT. Its protein product is CASSVTGANTEAFF. The rearrangement links TRBV9 to TRBJ1-1; TRBD1 matches 8 bases. Looked up from germline, CDR1 is SGDLS and CDR2 is YYNGEE. This CDR3 comprises 14 residues. Trimming removed 2 bases from V and 2 bases from J; junction bases left unmatched: 2.

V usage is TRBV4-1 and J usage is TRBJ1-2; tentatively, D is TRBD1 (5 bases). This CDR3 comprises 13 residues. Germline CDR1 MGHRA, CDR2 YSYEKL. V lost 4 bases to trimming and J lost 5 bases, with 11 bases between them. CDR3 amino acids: CASSPDSLYGYTF. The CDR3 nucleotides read TGCGCCAGCAGCCCCGACAGCCTATATGGCTACACCTTC.

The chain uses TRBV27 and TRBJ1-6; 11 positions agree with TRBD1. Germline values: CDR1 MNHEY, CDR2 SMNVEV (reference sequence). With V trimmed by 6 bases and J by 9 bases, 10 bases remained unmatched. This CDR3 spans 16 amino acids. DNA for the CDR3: TGTGCCAGCAGAACCGGACCGGGACAGGGGGGTTCACCCCTCCACTTT. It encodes CASRTGPGQGGSPLHF.

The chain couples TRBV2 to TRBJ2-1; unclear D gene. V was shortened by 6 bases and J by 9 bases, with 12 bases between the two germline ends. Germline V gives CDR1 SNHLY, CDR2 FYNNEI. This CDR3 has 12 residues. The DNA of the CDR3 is TGTGCCAGCAGCCTAGAGCAGATTGAGCAGTTCTTC. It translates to CASSLEQIEQFF.

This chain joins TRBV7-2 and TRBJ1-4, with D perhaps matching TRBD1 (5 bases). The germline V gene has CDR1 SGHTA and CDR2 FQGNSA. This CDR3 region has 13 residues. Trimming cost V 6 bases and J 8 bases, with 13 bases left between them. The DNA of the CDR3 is TGTGCCAGCAGACTCGTTGGGGGGGAAAAACTGTTTTTT. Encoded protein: CASRLVGGEKLFF.

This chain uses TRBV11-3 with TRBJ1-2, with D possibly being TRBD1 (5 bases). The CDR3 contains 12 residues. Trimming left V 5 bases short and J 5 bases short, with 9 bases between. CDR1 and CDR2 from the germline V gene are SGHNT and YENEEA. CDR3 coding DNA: TGTGCCAGCAGCACTCCAGGGTATGGCTACACCTTC. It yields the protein CASSTPGYGYTF.